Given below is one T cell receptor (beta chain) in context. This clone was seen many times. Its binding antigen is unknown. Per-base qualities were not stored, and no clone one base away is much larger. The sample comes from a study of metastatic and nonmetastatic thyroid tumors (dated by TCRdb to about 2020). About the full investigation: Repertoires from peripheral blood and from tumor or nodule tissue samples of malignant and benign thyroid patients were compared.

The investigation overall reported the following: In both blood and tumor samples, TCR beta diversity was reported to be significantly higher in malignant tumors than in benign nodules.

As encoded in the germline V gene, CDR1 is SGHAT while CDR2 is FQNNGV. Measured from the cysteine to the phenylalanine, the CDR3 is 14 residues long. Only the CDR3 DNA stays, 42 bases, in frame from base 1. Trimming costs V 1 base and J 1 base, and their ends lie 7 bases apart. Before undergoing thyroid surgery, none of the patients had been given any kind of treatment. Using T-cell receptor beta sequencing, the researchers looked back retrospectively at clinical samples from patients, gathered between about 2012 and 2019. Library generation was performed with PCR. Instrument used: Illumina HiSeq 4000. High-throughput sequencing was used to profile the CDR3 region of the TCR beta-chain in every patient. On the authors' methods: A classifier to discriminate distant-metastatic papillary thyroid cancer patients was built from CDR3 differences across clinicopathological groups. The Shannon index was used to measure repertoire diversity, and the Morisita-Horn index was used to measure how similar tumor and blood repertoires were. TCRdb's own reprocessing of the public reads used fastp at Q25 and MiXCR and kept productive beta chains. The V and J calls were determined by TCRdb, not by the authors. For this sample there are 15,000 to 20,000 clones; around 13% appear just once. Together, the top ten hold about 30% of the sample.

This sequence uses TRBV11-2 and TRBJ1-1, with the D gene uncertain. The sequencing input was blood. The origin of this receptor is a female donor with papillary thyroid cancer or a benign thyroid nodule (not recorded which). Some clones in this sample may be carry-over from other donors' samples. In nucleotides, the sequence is TGTGCCAGCAGCTTAGCCCTAGAGAACACTGAAGCTTTCTTT. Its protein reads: CASSLALENTEAFF.